This T cell receptor (beta chain) was sequenced for a study of blood T cell repertoires in COVID-19. Study background: Sites in the United States, Italy and Spain provided acute and convalescent COVID-19 samples. From T cells, B-cell-depleted T cells, or PBMCs came the material, which was cDNA or gDNA.

V lost 7 bases and J 8 bases, leaving 11 bases between the germline ends. CDR1 and CDR2 (germline): LNHNV, YYDKDF (reference sequence). The CDR3 is 12 amino acids. In the original workflow: The assay estimated nucleated cells by amplifying reference gene primers. Clones were sequenced by immunoSEQ multiplex PCR, and TCRdb holds only the in-frame ones, with some missing. The V and J calls and clone size come from that table; D and trimming were worked out from the DNA. The sample contains about 150,000 clones, 85% to 90% of which appear only once. Input material: peripheral blood. The V and J genes are TRBV15 and TRBJ2-2, with D possibly matching TRBD1 (5 bases). This receptor was obtained from a man between 45 and 60 years old who had recovered from COVID-19. CDR3 in amino acids: CATKDMSGELFF. CDR3 nucleotides: TGTGCCACCAAGGACATGTCTGGGGAGCTGTTTTTT.